These T cell receptor beta chains were read from a single sample in a study of blood T cell repertoires in COVID-19. Measured with immunoSEQ multiplex PCR; TCRdb has only the in-frame clones, and not every one. The data show some 110,000 clones, just under 80% seen once. The source material was peripheral blood. Every receptor here comes from a man between 60 and 75 years old with active or convalescent COVID-19. CDR3s include the opening cysteine and the closing phenylalanine or tryptophan. Each record gives: V gene, CDR3 protein.

>TRBV27
CASRGQPRTEAFF
>TRBV30
CAWSLKVEGTEAFF
>TRBV2
CASSFLGGAEAFF
>TRBV18
CASSPADRPNEKLFF
>TRBV6-4
CASTSPGRLNEKLFF
>TRBV11-2
CASSLDTRNEQFF
>TRBV7-2
CASSLGLQVKRYTF
>TRBV27
CASSTLDSLRDTQYF
>TRBV24-1
CATSDWGQGKETQYF
>TRBV7-7
CASSLYQGYEQYF
>TRBV7-2
CASSSTLGTGATQYF
>TRBV2
CASSEQGRNTEAFF
>TRBV7-6
CASSLRSGAGGELFF
>TRBV19
CASSRGGREAVYEQFF
>TRBV28
CASSLDRRGPNEQYF
>TRBV5-4
CASNLNRGRTGEQYF